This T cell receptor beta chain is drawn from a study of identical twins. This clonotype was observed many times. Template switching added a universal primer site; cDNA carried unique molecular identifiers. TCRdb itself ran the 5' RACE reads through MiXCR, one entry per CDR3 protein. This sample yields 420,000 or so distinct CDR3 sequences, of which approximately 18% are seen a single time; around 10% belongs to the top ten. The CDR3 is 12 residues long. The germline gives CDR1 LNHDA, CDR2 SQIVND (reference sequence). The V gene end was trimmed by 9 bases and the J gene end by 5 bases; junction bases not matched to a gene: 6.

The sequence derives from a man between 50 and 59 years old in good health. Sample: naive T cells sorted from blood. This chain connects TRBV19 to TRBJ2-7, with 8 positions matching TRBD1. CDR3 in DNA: TGTGCCAGCAGACAGGGGATTAACGAGCAGTACTTC. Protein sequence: CASRQGINEQYF.